A selection of T cell receptor beta chains follows, all from one sample in a study of blood T cell repertoires in COVID-19. Generated by immunoSEQ multiplex PCR, the TCRdb table keeps only in-frame clones and is missing some. The sample has about 220,000 clones; approximately 90% are singletons. The sample taken for sequencing was PBMCs or T cells enriched from blood (not recorded which). The receptors come from a woman aged 40 to 50 with acute COVID-19. The CDR3 runs from the conserved cysteine through the conserved F or W. A D gene is named only where the DNA matches it firmly. The size entry is marked missing in some rows and otherwise reads once, few, many or a size class.

J gene | clone size | D gene | V gene | CDR3 DNA | CDR3 protein
TRBJ1-1 | NA | NA | TRBV9 | TGTGCCAGCAGCGTAGGGGACCAGGGGACTGAAGCTTTCTTT | CASSVGDQGTEAFF
TRBJ1-1 | NA | NA | TRBV20-1 | TGCAGTGCCCGTCCGGACAAAGCTTTCTTT | CSARPDKAFF
TRBJ1-1 | NA | NA | TRBV9 | TGTGCCAGCAGCGTAGGGGCAGGGTCTGGTACTGAAGCTTTCTTT | CASSVGAGSGTEAFF
TRBJ1-1 | few | TRBD1 | TRBV14 | TGTGCCAGCAGCCCTCTGGACAGGGCTTTCTTT | CASSPLDRAFF
TRBJ1-4 | NA | TRBD1 | TRBV2 | TGTGCCAGCAGTGGACAGGGAGTACAGGAAAAACTGTTTTTT | CASSGQGVQEKLFF
TRBJ2-3 | NA | TRBD2 | TRBV4-3 | TGCGCCAGCAGCCGGGACCTAGCGGGGGAAGGAGATACGCAGTATTTT | CASSRDLAGEGDTQYF
TRBJ2-7 | few | NA | TRBV28 | TGTGCCAGCAGCCCCGACTTCTACGAGCAGTACTTC | CASSPDFYEQYF
TRBJ1-5 | NA | NA | TRBV24-1 | TGTGCCACCAGTGACCTTAATCAGCCCCAGCATTTT | CATSDLNQPQHF
TRBJ1-2 | NA | NA | TRBV9 | TGTGCCAGCAGCGCCGAGTCAGGGGTCCCTTATGGCTACACCTTC | CASSAESGVPYGYTF
TRBJ1-1 | NA | NA | TRBV7-2 | TGTGCCAGCAGCTTAGTCGCAGGGACTTCGAACACTGAAGCTTTCTTT | CASSLVAGTSNTEAFF
TRBJ1-1 | NA | TRBD1 | TRBV3-1/TRBV3-2 | TGTGCCAGCAGCCCCCGGGGTAGGGGGCGGATGTCTGAAGCTTTCTTT | CASSPRGRGRMSEAFF
TRBJ2-7 | NA | NA | TRBV19 | TGTGCCAGTAGTAACGTACATGAGCAGTACTTC | CASSNVHEQYF
TRBJ1-5 | NA | TRBD1 | TRBV15 | TGTGCCACCAGCAGAGGAGACAGGGGCAATGGCCAGCCCCAGCATTTT | CATSRGDRGNGQPQHF
TRBJ1-6 | NA | NA | TRBV27 | TGTGCCAGCAGTGCCGACAGTCGTGCCTTTTCACCCCTCCACTTT | CASSADSRAFSPLHF
TRBJ2-5 | NA | TRBD2 | TRBV30 | TGTGCCTGGAGTAAAAAAACGGGGGGGGTCCAAGAGACCCAGTACTTC | CAWSKKTGGVQETQYF
TRBJ2-7 | NA | TRBD2 | TRBV5-1 | TGCGCCAGCAGCTTGGGAGTAGCGGGGGTCTCCTACGAGCAGTACTTC | CASSLGVAGVSYEQYF
TRBJ1-4 | NA | TRBD1 | TRBV4-1 | TGCGCCAGCAGCCAAGTTTCCGGGGGACAGGGCTATGAAAAACTGTTTTTT | CASSQVSGGQGYEKLFF
TRBJ1-1 | NA | NA | TRBV5-1 | TGCGCCAGCAGCCCGACAGGGAACACTGAAGCTTTCTTT | CASSPTGNTEAFF
TRBJ1-1 | NA | TRBD1 | TRBV4-2 | TGTGCCAGCAGCCAAAGGACAGGGGAAAACACTGAAGCTTTCTTT | CASSQRTGENTEAFF
TRBJ1-5 | NA | NA | TRBV6-5 | TGTGCCAGCAGAAGGGACACAAATCAGCCCCAGCATTTT | CASRRDTNQPQHF
TRBJ1-3 | NA | NA | TRBV6-5 | TGTGCCAGCAGTTACTCTGTCAACTCTGGAAACACCATATATTTT | CASSYSVNSGNTIYF
TRBJ1-2 | NA | TRBD1 | TRBV29-1 | TGCAGCGTAAGGCCACAGGGGAGCCAGGCAGAGTATGGCTACACCTTC | CSVRPQGSQAEYGYTF
TRBJ1-4 | NA | NA | TRBV6-5 | TGTGCCAGCAGTTACTCACCACAGCTTAATGAAAAACTGTTTTTT | CASSYSPQLNEKLFF